These 9 T cell receptor beta chains originate from one sample sequenced in a study of blood T cell repertoires in COVID-19. The repertoire was sequenced with immunoSEQ multiplex PCR; TCRdb's copy has only in-frame clones and lacks some. The table has roughly 140,000 clones, just under 90% seen once. Material: peripheral blood. These receptors were collected from a woman of 80 years or more with acute or convalescent COVID-19.

CDR3 region: CASRYLAGGYGYTF. The CDR3 DNA sequence: TGTGCCAGCAGGTATCTGGCAGGGGGGTATGGCTACACCTTC. The chain combines TRBV6-5 with TRBJ1-2, with 7 bases that match TRBD1. The CDR3 is 14 residues long. V shed 6 bases, J shed 5 bases, and the junction held 9 bases outside the gene matches. Germline V CDR1 and CDR2: MNHEY, SVGAGI.

The chain uses TRBV2 and TRBJ1-5; no firm D call. Trimming left V 8 bases short and J 3 bases short, with 8 bases between. Looked up from germline, CDR1 is SNHLY and CDR2 is FYNNEI. The length of the CDR3 is 12 residues. The CDR3 coding sequence is TGTGCCAGCGAGAGCTTCAATCAGCCCCAGCATTTT. This translates into CASESFNQPQHF. Full variable domain (missing parts from reference TRBV2 and TRBJ1-5): EPEVTQTPSHQVTQMGQEVILRCVPISNHLYFYWYRQILGQKVEFLVSFYNNEISEKSEIFDDQFSVERPDGSNFTLKIRSTKLEDSAMYFCASESFNQPQHFGDGTRLSIL.

The rearrangement uses TRBV11-2 and TRBJ1-1; D possibly corresponds to TRBD1 (6 bases). This CDR3 contains 18 residues. In germline, CDR1 is SGHAT, CDR2 FQNNGV. V dropped 3 bases and J dropped 1 base, with 21 bases sitting between them. The CDR3 DNA is TGTGCCAGCAGCTTTTTGGCGATACAGGGATCCCCGAACACTGAAGCTTTCTTT. Translation gives CASSFLAIQGSPNTEAFF.

The gene calls are TRBV3-1 (or the pseudogene TRBV3-2) and TRBJ1-1, with TRBD1 identical over 9 bases. The V and J ends lost 8 bases and 1 base, in that order; junction bases with no gene match: 8. The CDR3 covers 15 residues. Germline assignment: CDR1 LGHDT and CDR2 YNNKEL (reference sequence). CDR3 sequence (DNA): TGTGCCAGCCAGGACAGGGGAGGGAAGAACACTGAAGCTTTCTTT. Translating it yields CASQDRGGKNTEAFF.

The V gene is TRBV11-2, the J gene TRBJ1-5; D possibly corresponds to TRBD1 (5 bases). The germline V gene encodes CDR1 SGHAT and CDR2 FQNNGV. The CDR3 has 15 amino acids. Trimming removed 5 bases at V and 1 base at J, with 12 bases between. CDR3 nucleotides: TGTGCCAGCAGCCCCGGGAGGGGAAGCAATCAGCCCCAGCATTTT. This sequence encodes CASSPGRGSNQPQHF.

The rearrangement uses TRBV4-1 and TRBJ2-7; 9 nucleotides line up with TRBD1. Germline CDR1 and CDR2: MGHRA and YSYEKL. V trimming: 0 bases; J trimming: 3 bases; junction bases outside the gene matches: 6. The CDR3 has 16 residues. CDR3 residues: CASSQDHRGQGYEQYF. CDR3 sequence (DNA): TGCGCCAGCAGCCAAGACCACCGGGGACAGGGCTACGAGCAGTACTTC.

The chain combines TRBV7-2 with TRBJ2-7, with 7 bases fitting TRBD2. The junction had 10 bases not matched to a gene; V was cut back by 5 bases and J by 3 bases. CDR3 length equals 15 residues. Germline assignment: CDR1 SGHTA and CDR2 FQGNSA. Here the CDR3 reads CASSPQRGSFYEQYF. CDR3 nucleotide sequence: TGTGCCAGCAGCCCTCAGCGGGGCTCATTCTACGAGCAGTACTTC.

This chain joins TRBV5-4 and TRBJ1-1; 8 positions match TRBD1. Germline-derived CDR1 and CDR2 are SGHNT and YYREEE (reference sequence). Trimming at V came to 3 bases and at J to 3 bases, leaving 13 bases not matched to a gene. There are 17 residues in the CDR3. CDR3 DNA: TGTGCCAGCAGCTCGCCGAGGAGACAGGGGATCGACACTGAAGCTTTCTTT. Its translation: CASSSPRRQGIDTEAFF.

The chain combines TRBV18 with TRBJ1-4, with D uncertain. With 6 bases removed from V and 0 bases from J, the gap between germline ends came to 8 bases. Germline-derived CDR1 and CDR2 are KGHSH and LQKENI. The CDR3 spans 14 residues. CDR3 in DNA: TGTGCCAGCTCCCCAAGCGCAACTAATGAAAAACTGTTTTTT. Its translation: CASSPSATNEKLFF.